This passage covers 25 T cell receptor beta chains from one sample sequenced in a study of T cells in Graves' hyperthyroidism and ophthalmopathy. RNA transcripts served as the template for amplifying TCR beta CDR3 regions. The TCR CDR3 first-round RT-PCR relied on the HTBI primer set. One entry per CDR3 protein, called by TCRdb with MiXCR from the multiplex PCR reads. Of more than 500,000 distinct CDR3 sequences in the sample, around 15% are singletons; the top ten hold around 4%. Sequencing was performed on blood. The receptor set was obtained from a woman in her 30s with Graves' hyperthyroidism.

This clonotype turned up a few times. This chain joins TRBV7-9 and TRBJ2-7, with TRBD2 identical over 13 bases. CDR1 is SEHNR and CDR2 is FQNEAQ in the germline V gene (reference sequence). This CDR3 is 16 amino acids long. Trimming took 5 bases from V and 4 from J; bases not matched to a gene: 8. CDR3 in DNA: TGTGCCAGCAGCCCGAGACTAGCGGGAGGACTTTACGAGCAGTACTTC. Residues: CASSPRLAGGLYEQYF.

This clonotype was recorded at least ten times. The chain has TRBV12-3 or TRBV12-4 and TRBJ1-4, with 8 positions matching TRBD1. There are 14 residues in the CDR3. V shed 5 bases, J shed 6 bases, and the junction held 5 bases outside the gene matches. The CDR3 nucleotides are TGTGCCAGCAGTAACGACAGGGGTTATGAAAAACTGTTTTTT. It codes for CASSNDRGYEKLFF.

This rearrangement joins TRBV11-1 to TRBJ2-3; D is undetermined. This CDR3 is built from 13 residues. Per germline, CDR1 SGHAT and CDR2 FQDESV (reference sequence). The V end was cut by 1 base, the J end by 4 bases, with 6 bases between. The CDR3: CASSLEVSDTQYF. The CDR3 coding sequence is TGTGCCAGCAGCTTAGAGGTGTCAGATACGCAGTATTTT.

This clonotype came up many times. The CDR3 sequence: CASSYISGQPSTDTQYF. The CDR3 DNA follows: TGTGCCAGCAGCTATATTAGCGGGCAGCCTAGCACAGATACGCAGTATTTT. The chain uses TRBV7-8 and TRBJ2-3; 7 nucleotides agree with TRBD2. This CDR3 comprises 17 residues. Germline-derived CDR1 and CDR2 are SGHVS and FQNEAQ. V lost 4 bases to trimming and J lost 0 bases; unmatched junction nucleotides: 10. The full variable domain, completed using reference TRBV7-8 and TRBJ2-3, is GAGVSQSPRYKVAKRGQDVALRCDPISGHVSLFWYQQALGQGPEFLTYFQNEAQLDKSGLPSDRFFAERPEGSVSTLKIQRTQQEDSAVYLCASSYISGQPSTDTQYFGPGTRLTVL.

CDR3 sequence: CASSLPTSGRDTQYF. As DNA, the CDR3 is TGTGCCAGCAGTTTACCCACTAGCGGGAGAGATACGCAGTATTTT. The rearrangement uses TRBV12-3 or TRBV12-4 and TRBJ2-3; 11 bases map to TRBD2. The V and J ends lost 2 bases and 5 bases, in that order; junction bases with no gene match: 3. CDR3 length: 15 residues.

This clonotype came up many times. For the CDR3, the DNA is TGTGCCAGCAGTTTAGGGCAGCACAGATACGTGAAGTATTTT. Amino acids: CASSLGQHRYVKYF. V is TRBV12-3 or TRBV12-4 and J is TRBJ2-3; D ambiguous. This CDR3 spans 14 amino acids. V lost 1 base and J 13 bases, leaving 18 bases between the germline ends.

In this sample, this clonotype turned up a few times. The rearrangement links TRBV12-5 to TRBJ1-5; D gene ambiguous. The CDR3 runs 17 residues. Trimming stripped 1 base from V and 3 bases from J, with 16 bases between. Germline CDR1 reads LGHNT; CDR2 reads FRNRAP. Here the CDR3 reads CASGLEGLGQFNQPQHF. The CDR3 DNA sequence: TGTGCTAGTGGTTTGGAAGGGCTTGGGCAGTTCAATCAGCCCCAGCATTTT.

This clonotype showed up many times. The chain recombines TRBV12-3 or TRBV12-4 with TRBJ2-7; D is uncertain. V lost 3 bases, J lost 6 bases, and 12 bases lay in between. The CDR3 consists of 13 residues. The CDR3 spells CASSFWQRGEQYF. The CDR3, as DNA: TGTGCCAGCAGTTTTTGGCAGAGAGGCGAGCAGTACTTC.

A remark on this clonotype: Germline and junction disagree at one end, which may indicate a read error. The chain joins TRBV5-1 to TRBJ2-5; 10 bases line up with TRBD2. The CDR3 spans 15 residues. The V gene's germline CDR1 is SGHRS and CDR2 YFSETQ. The DNA for the CDR3 is TGTGCCAGCGGTACCCATATGACTAGCGGGGAGACCCAGTACTTC. Its translation is CASGTHMTSGETQYF.

This clonotype was seen ten or more times. The CDR3, as DNA: TGTGCCAGCAGTTTTGGGATAGACTATGGCTACACCTTC. Its protein is CASSFGIDYGYTF. This sequence joins TRBV12-3 or TRBV12-4 and TRBJ1-2; D gene unclear. The CDR3 runs 13 residues. Deletions cut 3 bases from V and 3 bases from J, with 8 bases between.

This clonotype was seen repeatedly, ten times or more. This rearrangement joins TRBV6-1 to TRBJ1-2; TRBD1 agrees at 7 bases. CDR1 and CDR2 from the germline V gene are MNHNS and SASEGT. V trimming: 3 bases; J trimming: 12 bases; junction bases outside the gene matches: 7. This CDR3 is 12 amino acids long. The DNA of the CDR3 is TGTGCCAGCAGTGACGGCCGGGGACAGAACACCTTC. Its translation is CASSDGRGQNTF.

This clonotype was seen repeatedly, ten times or more. The chain joins TRBV12-3 or TRBV12-4 to TRBJ2-7; D gene unclear. This CDR3 contains 13 residues. Trimming took off 5 bases at V and 5 bases at J, with 13 bases between the two ends. DNA for the CDR3: TGTGCCAGCAGTCTCAAGGTAAATGACGAGCAGTACTTC. It yields the protein CASSLKVNDEQYF.

This clonotype has just a few counts. The chain carries TRBV5-6 and TRBJ2-2; weak D call: TRBD1 (5 bases). CDR1 is SGHDT, CDR2 YYEEEE, per germline. Between the trimmed V and J ends, which lost 4 bases and 7 bases, there was a span of 17 bases. The CDR3 extends over 15 amino acids. Written as DNA, the CDR3 is TGTGCCAGCAGCGGCTTAAGGGGCTCGGTCGGGGAGCTGTTTTTT. Encoded protein: CASSGLRGSVGELFF.

This clonotype was seen a few times. V and J are TRBV6-5 and TRBJ2-1; TRBD2 is a possible D gene (7 bases). The CDR3 is 15 amino acids. In germline, CDR1 is MNHEY, CDR2 SVGAGI. V was clipped by 2 bases and J by 5 bases, with 13 bases between them. The CDR3 here is CASSYGGAGNNEQFF. For the CDR3, the DNA is TGTGCCAGCAGTTACGGGGGGGCGGGGAACAATGAGCAGTTCTTC.

The chain joins TRBV5-5 to TRBJ2-1; 10 bases line up with TRBD2. This CDR3 is built from 15 residues. The germline gives CDR1 SGHKS, CDR2 YYEKEE (reference sequence). Losses at the gene ends were 2 bases for V and 14 bases for J; bases not matched to a gene: 13. As DNA, the CDR3 is TGTGCCAGCAGCTTATCGACTAGCGGGCGACGGGGGGAGTTCTTC. Its protein is CASSLSTSGRRGEFF.

This clonotype was observed at least ten times. V usage is TRBV30 and J usage is TRBJ1-2; D gene unclear. The ends were cut back, 7 bases at V and 0 bases at J, with 15 bases in the middle. Germline CDR1 GTSNPN, CDR2 SVGIG (reference sequence). The CDR3 sequence is 14 residues long. The CDR3 loop is CASPGWGANYGYTF. The CDR3 DNA is TGTGCCTCCCCCGGCTGGGGAGCTAACTATGGCTACACCTTC.

This chain connects TRBV19 to TRBJ2-1, with D maybe TRBD2 (6 bases). The CDR3 is 13 amino acids. Germline assignment: CDR1 LNHDA and CDR2 SQIVND (reference sequence). V was trimmed by 3 bases and J by 12 bases, leaving 15 bases between them. The CDR3 sequence: CASSIGSQSAQFF. As DNA, the CDR3 is TGTGCCAGTAGTATCGGGAGCCAGTCGGCGCAGTTCTTC.

The chain employs TRBV9 and TRBJ2-3; TRBD2 matches 11 bases. This CDR3 has 15 residues. Germline V gene lookup returns CDR1 SGDLS and CDR2 YYNGEE. J was trimmed by 4 bases and V by 3 bases; bases with no gene match: 4. The chain's CDR3 is CASSDTSGSADTQYF. The CDR3 DNA follows: TGTGCCAGCAGCGACACTAGCGGGAGCGCAGATACGCAGTATTTT. The variable domain in full, completed from reference TRBV9 and TRBJ2-3, reads DSGVTQTPKHLITATGQRVTLRCSPRSGDLSVYWYQQSLDQGLQFLIQYYNGEERAKGNILERFSAQQFPDLHSELNLSSLELGDSALYFCASSDTSGSADTQYFGPGTRLTVL.

A few counts support this clonotype. The chain has TRBV2 and TRBJ2-4; D might be TRBD1 (6 bases). CDR3 size: 14 residues. The V end lost 4 bases, the J end lost 3 bases, and 10 bases lay between the germline ends. In germline, CDR1 is SNHLY, CDR2 FYNNEI. CDR3 coding DNA: TGTGCCAGCAGTGGGGGGCTTGGCAAAAACATTCAGTACTTC. Protein sequence: CASSGGLGKNIQYF.

V and J are TRBV2 and TRBJ1-1; D is ambiguous. Trimming removed 3 bases from V and 4 bases from J, with 9 bases in between. This CDR3 has 13 amino acids. Germline assignment: CDR1 SNHLY and CDR2 FYNNEI. The CDR3 bases are TGTGCCAGCAGTGACCTGGGGTCCACTGAAGCTTTCTTT. Its translation is CASSDLGSTEAFF.

In this sample, this clonotype turned up many times. This chain links TRBV20-1 with TRBJ1-6; D gene ambiguous. Germline V lookup: CDR1 DFQATT, CDR2 SNEGSKA (reference sequence). Trimming removed 5 bases at V and 10 bases at J, with 9 bases between. The CDR3 is made up of 11 amino acids. This chain's CDR3 is CSADARSPLHF. The CDR3 coding sequence is TGCAGTGCTGACGCCAGGTCACCCCTCCACTTT.

This clonotype showed up just a few times. This chain joins TRBV5-4 and TRBJ2-1; tentative D call: TRBD1 (5 bases). Trimming removed 0 bases at V and 5 bases at J, with 12 bases between. Germline CDR1 SGHNT, CDR2 YYREEE (reference sequence). This CDR3 contains 15 residues. The DNA of the CDR3 is TGTGCCAGCAGCTTGGTTGGACAAACCAACAATGAGCAGTTCTTC. Residues: CASSLVGQTNNEQFF.

This clonotype was seen only a few times. The rearrangement joins TRBV6-5 to TRBJ1-5; D gene unclear. This CDR3 is built from 13 residues. The germline V gene has CDR1 MNHEY and CDR2 SVGAGI. Trimming shortened V by 2 bases and J by 6 bases, and 8 bases separated the two germline ends. CDR3 sequence (DNA): TGTGCCAGCAGTTACGCCGGGATTCAGCCCCAGCATTTT. Encoded protein: CASSYAGIQPQHF.

Only a few counts were recorded for this clonotype. This chain uses TRBV14 with TRBJ2-5; D is unresolved. Germline V CDR1 and CDR2: SGHDN, FVKESK. V was trimmed by 1 base and J by 1 base, leaving 10 bases between them. The CDR3 length is 15 residues. The CDR3 here is CASSQVALIQETQYF. The CDR3, as DNA: TGTGCCAGCAGCCAAGTCGCGCTGATCCAAGAGACCCAGTACTTC.

There are many counts of this clonotype. This sequence joins TRBV5-1 and TRBJ2-6, with D unclear. The CDR3 loop spans 14 amino acids. The V end was cut by 4 bases, the J end by 0 bases, with 5 bases between. CDR1 and CDR2 (germline): SGHRS, YFSETQ. In DNA form, the CDR3 reads TGCGCCAGCAGCGAACCCTCTGGGGCCAACGTCCTGACTTTC. Its translation is CASSEPSGANVLTF.